Below are 9 T cell receptor beta chains sequenced from a single sample in a study of PD-1 blockade in classical Hodgkin lymphoma. Profiling relied on immunoSEQ multiplex PCR, and the TCRdb table lists in-frame clones only, not all of them. Of fewer than 35,000 clones listed, around 83% were seen once; the top ten hold approximately 0.43%. Time point given: cycle 4 day 1 (C4D1), after five to seven weeks of nivolumab. Every patient experienced relapse after autologous stem cell transplantation, and brentuximab vedotin exposure varied. Researchers report purifying CD4+ T cells from thawed PBMCs by magnetic negative selection. The starting material was CD4+ T cells from blood, obtained before the fourth cycle of nivolumab. The source of these receptors is a human donor with classical Hodgkin lymphoma.

The rearrangement links TRBV19 to TRBJ2-7, with D uncertain. Germline loops: CDR1 LNHDA, CDR2 SQIVND (reference sequence). Trimming pared 3 bases from V and 3 bases from J, leaving 9 bases between. The length of the CDR3 is 13 residues. The CDR3 protein is CASSIGNDYEQYF. Written as DNA, the CDR3 is TGTGCCAGTAGTATTGGTAACGACTACGAGCAGTACTTC.

The CDR3 protein is CASSLNSANTGELFF. CDR3 in DNA: TGCGCCAGCAGCTTGAACAGCGCGAACACCGGGGAGCTGTTTTTT. This chain links TRBV5-1 with TRBJ2-2; D not certain. The CDR3 spans 15 residues. The V gene lost 1 base and the J gene lost 0 bases, with 7 bases spanning the gap. Germline CDR1 SGHRS, CDR2 YFSETQ.

The V and J genes are TRBV11-2 and TRBJ2-2; the D call may be TRBD1 or TRBD2 (5 bases each). The V end was cut by 1 base, the J end by 3 bases, with 12 bases between. Germline loops: CDR1 SGHAT, CDR2 FQNNGV. CDR3 length: 16 residues. The CDR3 spells CASSLGTRGDTGELFF. Written as DNA, the CDR3 is TGTGCCAGCAGCTTAGGGACCCGAGGGGACACCGGGGAGCTGTTTTTT. The full variable domain, with the rest looked up from reference TRBV11-2 and TRBJ2-2, is EAGVAQSPRYKIIEKRQSVAFWCNPISGHATLYWYQQILGQGPKLLIQFQNNGVVDDSQLPKDRFSAERLKGVDSTLKIQPAKLEDSAVYLCASSLGTRGDTGELFFGEGSRLTVL.

The CDR3 DNA follows: TGTGCCAGCAGCTTAGTCAGGGGGTTTACAGATACGCAGTATTTT. Translating it yields CASSLVRGFTDTQYF. The rearrangement uses TRBV7-2 and TRBJ2-3, with 7 bases fitting TRBD1. Trimming took 1 base from V and 3 from J; bases not matched to a gene: 4. Germline CDR1 and CDR2: SGHTA and FQGNSA. The CDR3 sequence is 15 residues long.

The genes are TRBV7-2 and TRBJ2-2; TRBD2 matches 7 bases. The V gene's germline CDR1 is SGHTA and CDR2 FQGNSA. The CDR3 length is 16 residues. Trimming at V came to 5 bases and at J to 7 bases, leaving 13 bases not matched to a gene. The CDR3 loop reads CASSRREASAGGELFF. The CDR3 DNA sequence: TGTGCCAGCAGCCGTCGGGAGGCATCTGCGGGCGGGGAGCTGTTTTTT.

The chain joins TRBV27 to TRBJ2-7; 11 positions agree with TRBD1. In germline, CDR1 is MNHEY, CDR2 SMNVEV (reference sequence). The V segment lost 8 bases and the J segment 1 base; nucleotides outside the gene matches: 7. The CDR3 spans 15 residues. The CDR3 loop is CASAPGTGGSYEQYF. The CDR3 nucleotides read TGTGCCAGCGCCCCTGGGACAGGGGGTTCCTACGAGCAGTACTTC.

V gene TRBV13 combines with J gene TRBJ2-3; D gene unclear. The CDR3 is 15 residues long. CDR1 PRHDT and CDR2 FYEKMQ come from the germline V gene (reference sequence). Trimming removed 0 bases at V and 5 bases at J, with 12 bases between. CDR3 sequence (DNA): TGTGCCAGCAGCTTAGGCGCCCGACCAGGAGATACGCAGTATTTT. Amino acids: CASSLGARPGDTQYF.

Only one count was recorded for this clone. J is TRBJ2-1 and V is TRBV2; 9 bases map to TRBD2. This CDR3 has 16 amino acids. V lost 2 bases, J lost 3 bases, and 5 bases stayed unmatched. Germline V gene data show CDR1 as SNHLY and CDR2 as FYNNEI. In DNA, the CDR3 is TGTGCCAGCAGTGAACTTAGCGGGGGATTCTACAATGAGCAGTTCTTC. Its protein is CASSELSGGFYNEQFF.

The chain joins TRBV6-6 to TRBJ2-7, with 9 bases aligning to TRBD1. The germline V gene has CDR1 MNHNY and CDR2 SVGAGI (reference sequence). Germline trimming cut 1 base from V and 3 bases from J; bases unmatched to any gene: 4. This CDR3 has 15 amino acids. CDR3 DNA sequence: TGTGCCAGCAGTTACTTGGGACAGGGAAACTACGAGCAGTACTTC. Protein: CASSYLGQGNYEQYF.